This T cell receptor beta chain is from a study of blood T cell repertoires in COVID-19. Study-wide context: The samples span acute and convalescent COVID-19 from the United States, Italy and Spain. The analysed material was cDNA or gDNA that came from T cells, B-cell-depleted T cells, or PBMCs.

Across 20 to 25 US areas, participants ranged in age from about 18 to 90 years. As processed by the authors: Using reference gene primer amplification, nucleated cell counts were estimated. TCRdb keeps only in-frame clones here, not all; method: immunoSEQ multiplex PCR. V and J calls plus clone size are reproduced from that table; the DNA served to infer D and trimming. Altogether a few hundred thousand clones are present, nearly 90% being singletons, with the ten largest covering about 1.7%. This clone was seen only once. This clonotype was sampled from a woman aged 25 to 45 who had recovered from COVID-19. What was sequenced was PBMCs or T cells enriched from blood (not recorded which).

The CDR3 DNA follows: TGTGCCAGCAGCGTAGTGAGCCAGGGTGCCGAAGCTTTCTTT. This sequence encodes CASSVVSQGAEAFF. This chain joins TRBV9 and TRBJ1-1; tentative D call: TRBD1 (5 bases). CDR3 size: 14 residues. The V gene lost 0 bases and the J gene lost 8 bases, with 14 bases spanning the gap. Germline V lookup: CDR1 SGDLS, CDR2 YYNGEE.